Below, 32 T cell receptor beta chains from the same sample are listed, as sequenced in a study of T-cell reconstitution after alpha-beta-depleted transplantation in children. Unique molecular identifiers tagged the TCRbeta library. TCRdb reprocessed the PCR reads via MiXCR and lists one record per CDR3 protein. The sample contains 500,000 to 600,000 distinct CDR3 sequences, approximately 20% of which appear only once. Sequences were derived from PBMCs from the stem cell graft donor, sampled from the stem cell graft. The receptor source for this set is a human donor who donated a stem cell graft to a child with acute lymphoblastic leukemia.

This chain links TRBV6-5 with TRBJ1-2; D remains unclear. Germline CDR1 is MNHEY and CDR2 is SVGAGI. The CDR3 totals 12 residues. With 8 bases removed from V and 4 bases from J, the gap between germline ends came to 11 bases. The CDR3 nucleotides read TGTGCCAGCGTTGATGGCTCCTATGGCTACACCTTC. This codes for CASVDGSYGYTF.

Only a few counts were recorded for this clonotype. The CDR3 region has the DNA TGTGCCAGCAGCGGACCGTATAATTCACCCCTCCACTTT. Protein product: CASSGPYNSPLHF. The rearrangement uses TRBV7-9 and TRBJ1-6, with D unclear. In germline, CDR1 is SEHNR, CDR2 FQNEAQ (reference sequence). V lost 5 bases, J lost 4 bases, and 6 bases lay in between. This CDR3 region has 13 residues.

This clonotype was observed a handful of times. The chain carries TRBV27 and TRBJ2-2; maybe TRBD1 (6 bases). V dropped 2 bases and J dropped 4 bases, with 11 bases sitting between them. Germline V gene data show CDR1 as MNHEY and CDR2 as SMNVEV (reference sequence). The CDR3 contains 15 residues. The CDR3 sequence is CASSLTGDITGELFF. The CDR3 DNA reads TGTGCCAGCAGTTTAACCGGGGACATCACCGGGGAGCTGTTTTTT.

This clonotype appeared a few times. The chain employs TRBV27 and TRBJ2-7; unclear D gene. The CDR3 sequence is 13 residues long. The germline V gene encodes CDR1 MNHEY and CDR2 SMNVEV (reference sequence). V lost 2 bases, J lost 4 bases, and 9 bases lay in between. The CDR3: CASSLSRDYEQYF. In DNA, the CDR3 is TGTGCCAGCAGTTTAAGTAGGGATTACGAGCAGTACTTC.

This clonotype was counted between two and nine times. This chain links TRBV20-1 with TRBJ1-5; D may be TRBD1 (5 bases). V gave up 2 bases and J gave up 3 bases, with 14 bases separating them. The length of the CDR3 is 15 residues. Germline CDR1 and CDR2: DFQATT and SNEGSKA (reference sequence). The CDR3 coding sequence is TGCAGTGCTAGATTATGGGGGAACTCCAATCAGCCCCAGCATTTT. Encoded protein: CSARLWGNSNQPQHF.

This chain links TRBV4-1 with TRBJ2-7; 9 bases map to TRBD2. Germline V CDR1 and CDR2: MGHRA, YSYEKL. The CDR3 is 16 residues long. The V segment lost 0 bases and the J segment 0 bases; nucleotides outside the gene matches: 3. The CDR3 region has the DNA TGCGCCAGCAGCCAAGACAAGCGGGAGGTCTCCTACGAGCAGTACTTC. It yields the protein CASSQDKREVSYEQYF.

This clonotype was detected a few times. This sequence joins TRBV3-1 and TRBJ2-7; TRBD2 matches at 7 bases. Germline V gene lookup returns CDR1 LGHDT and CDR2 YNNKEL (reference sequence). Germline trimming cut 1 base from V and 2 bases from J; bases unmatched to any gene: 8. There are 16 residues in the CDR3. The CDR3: CASSQVGGEVPYEQYF. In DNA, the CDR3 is TGTGCCAGCAGCCAAGTGGGAGGGGAGGTCCCCTACGAGCAGTACTTC.

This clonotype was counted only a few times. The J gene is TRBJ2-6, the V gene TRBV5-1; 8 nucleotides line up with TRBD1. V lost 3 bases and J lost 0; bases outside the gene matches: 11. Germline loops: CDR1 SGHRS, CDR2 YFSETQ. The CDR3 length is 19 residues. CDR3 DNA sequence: TGCGCCAGCAGCTCCTCACCGACAGGGGCGAGCTCTGGGGCCAACGTCCTGACTTTC. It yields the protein CASSSSPTGASSGANVLTF.

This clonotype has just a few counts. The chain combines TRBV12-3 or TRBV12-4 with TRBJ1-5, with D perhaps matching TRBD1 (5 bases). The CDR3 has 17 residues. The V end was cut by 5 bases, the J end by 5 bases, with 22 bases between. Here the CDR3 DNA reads TGTGCCAGCAGTCGATCAAAGTGGGGCATGGACGATCAGCCCCAGCATTTT. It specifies CASSRSKWGMDDQPQHF.

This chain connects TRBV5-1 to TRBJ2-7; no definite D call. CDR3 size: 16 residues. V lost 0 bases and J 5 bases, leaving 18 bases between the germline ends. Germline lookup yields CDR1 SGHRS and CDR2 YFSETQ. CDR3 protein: CASSLEGFYGSNEQYF. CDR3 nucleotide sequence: TGCGCCAGCAGCTTGGAAGGTTTTTACGGCAGCAACGAGCAGTACTTC.

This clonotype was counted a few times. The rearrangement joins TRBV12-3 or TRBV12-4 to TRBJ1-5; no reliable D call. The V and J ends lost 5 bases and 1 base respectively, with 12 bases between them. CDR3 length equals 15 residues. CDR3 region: CASSTGIESNQPQHF. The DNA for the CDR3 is TGTGCCAGCAGTACCGGGATCGAAAGCAATCAGCCCCAGCATTTT.

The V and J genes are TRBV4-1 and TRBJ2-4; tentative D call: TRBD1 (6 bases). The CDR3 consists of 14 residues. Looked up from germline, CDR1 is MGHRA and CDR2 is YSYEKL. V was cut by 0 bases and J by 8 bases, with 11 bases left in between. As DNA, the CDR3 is TGCGCCAGCAGCCAAGATGAGGGGGTGCACATTCAGTACTTC. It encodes CASSQDEGVHIQYF.

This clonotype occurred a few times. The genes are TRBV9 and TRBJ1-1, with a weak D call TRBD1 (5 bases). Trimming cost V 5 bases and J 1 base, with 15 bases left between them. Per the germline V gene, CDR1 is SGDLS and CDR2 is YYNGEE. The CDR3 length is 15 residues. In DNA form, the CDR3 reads TGTGCCAGCAGTGGCGCCGGGACGCCGAACACTGAAGCTTTCTTT. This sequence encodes CASSGAGTPNTEAFF.

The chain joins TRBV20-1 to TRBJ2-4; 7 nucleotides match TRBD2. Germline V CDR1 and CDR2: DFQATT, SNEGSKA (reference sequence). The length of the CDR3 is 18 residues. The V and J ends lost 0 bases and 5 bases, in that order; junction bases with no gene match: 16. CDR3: CSARDHYRTGTKQNIQYF. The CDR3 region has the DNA TGCAGTGCTAGAGACCACTACCGTACCGGGACTAAACAAAACATTCAGTACTTC.

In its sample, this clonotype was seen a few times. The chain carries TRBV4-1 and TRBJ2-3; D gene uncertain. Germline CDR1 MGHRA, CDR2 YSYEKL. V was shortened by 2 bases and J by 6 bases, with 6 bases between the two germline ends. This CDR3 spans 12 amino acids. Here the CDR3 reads CASSQSRDTQYF. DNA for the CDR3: TGCGCCAGCAGCCAATCCCGCGATACGCAGTATTTT.

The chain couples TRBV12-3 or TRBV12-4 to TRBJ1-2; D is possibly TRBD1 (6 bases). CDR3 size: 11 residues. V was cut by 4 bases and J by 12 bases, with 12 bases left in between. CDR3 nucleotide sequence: TGTGCCAGCAGTTCCGGGACACTTAACACCTTC. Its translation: CASSSGTLNTF.

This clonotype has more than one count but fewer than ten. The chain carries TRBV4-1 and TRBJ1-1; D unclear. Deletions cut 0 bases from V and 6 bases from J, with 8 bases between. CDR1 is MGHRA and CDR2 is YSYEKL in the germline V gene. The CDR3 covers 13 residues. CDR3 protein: CASSQDNSPEAFF. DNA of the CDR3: TGCGCCAGCAGCCAAGATAATTCCCCTGAAGCTTTCTTT.

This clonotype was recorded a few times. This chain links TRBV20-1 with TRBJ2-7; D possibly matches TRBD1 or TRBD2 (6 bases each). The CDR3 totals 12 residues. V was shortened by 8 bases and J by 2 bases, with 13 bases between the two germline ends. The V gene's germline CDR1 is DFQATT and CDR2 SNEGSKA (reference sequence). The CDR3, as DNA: TGCAGTACCGGAGGGGGTACCTACGAGCAGTACTTC. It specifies CSTGGGTYEQYF.

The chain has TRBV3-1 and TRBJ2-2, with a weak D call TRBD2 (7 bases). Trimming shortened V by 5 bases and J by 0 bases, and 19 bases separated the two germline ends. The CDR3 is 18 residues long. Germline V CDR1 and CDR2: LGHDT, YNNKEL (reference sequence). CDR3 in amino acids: CASSKGPSGGPNTGELFF. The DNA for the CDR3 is TGTGCCAGCAGCAAAGGCCCGTCCGGGGGGCCGAACACCGGGGAGCTGTTTTTT.

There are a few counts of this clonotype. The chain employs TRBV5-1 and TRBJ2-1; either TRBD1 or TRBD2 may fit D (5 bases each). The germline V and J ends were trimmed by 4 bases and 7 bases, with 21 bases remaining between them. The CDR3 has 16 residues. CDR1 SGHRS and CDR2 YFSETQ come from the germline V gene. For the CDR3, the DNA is TGCGCCAGCAGCCTGTGGCCAGGGCCCGGGGAGAATGAGCAGTTCTTC. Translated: CASSLWPGPGENEQFF.

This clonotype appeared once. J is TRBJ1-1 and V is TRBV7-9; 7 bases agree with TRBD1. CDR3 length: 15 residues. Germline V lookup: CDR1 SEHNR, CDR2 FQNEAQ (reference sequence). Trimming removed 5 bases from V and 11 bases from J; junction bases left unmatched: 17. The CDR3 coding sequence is TGTGCCAGCAGCCCAGGGGGTAGGCAGGTCAGCCCTGCTTTCTTT. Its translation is CASSPGGRQVSPAFF. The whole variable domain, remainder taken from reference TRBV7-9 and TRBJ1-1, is DTGVSQNPRHKITKRGQNVTFRCDPISEHNRLYWYRQTLGQGPEFLTYFQNEAQLEKSRLLSDRFSAERPKGSFSTLEIQRTEQGDSAMYLCASSPGGRQVSPAFFGQGTRLTVV.

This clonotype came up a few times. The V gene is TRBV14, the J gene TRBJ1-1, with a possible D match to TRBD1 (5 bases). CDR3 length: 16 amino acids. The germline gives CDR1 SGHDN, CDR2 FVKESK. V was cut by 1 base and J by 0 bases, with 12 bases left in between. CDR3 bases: TGTGCCAGCAGCCAAGGCGAGGGGCGAATGAACACTGAAGCTTTCTTT. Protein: CASSQGEGRMNTEAFF.

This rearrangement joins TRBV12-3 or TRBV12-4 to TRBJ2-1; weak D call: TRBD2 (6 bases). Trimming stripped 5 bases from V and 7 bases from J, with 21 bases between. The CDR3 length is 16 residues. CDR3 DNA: TGTGCCAGCAGTGTAGTACACCGGGGCGGGACGAATGAGCAGTTCTTC. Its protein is CASSVVHRGGTNEQFF.

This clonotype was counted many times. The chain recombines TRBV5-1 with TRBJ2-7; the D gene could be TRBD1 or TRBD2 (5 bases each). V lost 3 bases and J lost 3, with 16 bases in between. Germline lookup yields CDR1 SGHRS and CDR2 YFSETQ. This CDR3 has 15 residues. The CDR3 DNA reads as TGCGCCAGCAGCTCGACGATGGGGGAACGCTACGAGCAGTACTTC. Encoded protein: CASSSTMGERYEQYF.

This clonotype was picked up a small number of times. CDR3 nucleotide sequence: TGCAGCGTTCCCCCGGGACAGTTTAACACTGAAGCTTTCTTT. This codes for CSVPPGQFNTEAFF. The chain has TRBV29-1 and TRBJ1-1; TRBD1 matches at 7 bases. Germline loops: CDR1 SQVTM, CDR2 ANQGSEA. The ends lost 5 bases at V and 2 bases at J; junction bases unmatched: 8. This CDR3 has 14 residues.

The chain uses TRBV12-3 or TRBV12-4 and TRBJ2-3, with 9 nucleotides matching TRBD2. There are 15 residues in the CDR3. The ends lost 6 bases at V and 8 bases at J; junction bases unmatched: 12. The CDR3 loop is CASSSSGAVRGTQYF. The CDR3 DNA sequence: TGTGCCAGCAGCTCTAGCGGGGCCGTACGAGGTACGCAGTATTTT.

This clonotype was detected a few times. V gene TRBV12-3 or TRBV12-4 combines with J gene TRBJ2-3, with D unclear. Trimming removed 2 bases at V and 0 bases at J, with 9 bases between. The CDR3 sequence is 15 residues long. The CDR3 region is CASSLLLDSTDTQYF. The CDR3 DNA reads TGTGCCAGCAGTTTACTTCTAGACAGCACAGATACGCAGTATTTT.

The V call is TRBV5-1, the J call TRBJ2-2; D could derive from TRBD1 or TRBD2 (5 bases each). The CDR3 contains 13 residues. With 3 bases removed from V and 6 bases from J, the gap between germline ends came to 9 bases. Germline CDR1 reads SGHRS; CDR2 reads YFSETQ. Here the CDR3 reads CASSWGPSGELFF. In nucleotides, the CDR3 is TGCGCCAGCAGCTGGGGACCCTCCGGGGAGCTGTTTTTT.

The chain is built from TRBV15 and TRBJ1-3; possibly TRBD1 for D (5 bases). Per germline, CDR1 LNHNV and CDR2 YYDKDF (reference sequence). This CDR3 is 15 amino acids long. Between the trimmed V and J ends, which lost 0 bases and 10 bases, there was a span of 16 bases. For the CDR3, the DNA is TGTGCCACCAGCAGAGATCGCGGCCTGGGGCAAACCATATATTTT. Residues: CATSRDRGLGQTIYF.

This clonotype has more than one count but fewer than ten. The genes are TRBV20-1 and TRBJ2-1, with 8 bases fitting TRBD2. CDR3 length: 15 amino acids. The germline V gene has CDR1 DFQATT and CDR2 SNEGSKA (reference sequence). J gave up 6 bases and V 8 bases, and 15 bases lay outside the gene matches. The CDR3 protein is CSTPLASGPTNEQFF. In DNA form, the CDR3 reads TGCAGTACACCACTAGCTAGCGGGCCCACCAATGAGCAGTTCTTC.

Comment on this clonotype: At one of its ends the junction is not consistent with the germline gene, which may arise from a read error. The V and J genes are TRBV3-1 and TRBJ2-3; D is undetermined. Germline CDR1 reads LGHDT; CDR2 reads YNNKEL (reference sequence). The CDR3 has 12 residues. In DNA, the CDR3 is TGTGCCAGCAGCCAACCCCAGTCCCCCTCGCATTTT. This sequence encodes CASSQPQSPSHF.

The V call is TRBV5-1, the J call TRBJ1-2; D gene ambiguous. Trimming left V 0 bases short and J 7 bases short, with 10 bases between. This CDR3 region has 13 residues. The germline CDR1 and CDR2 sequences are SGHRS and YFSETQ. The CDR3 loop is CASSLGSSSGYTF. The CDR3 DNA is TGCGCCAGCAGCTTGGGATCGTCCAGTGGCTACACCTTC.